The 32 T cell receptor beta chains given below trace back to one sample, sequenced in a study of T-cell memory formation after mild COVID-19. TCRdb recomputed calls from the 5' RACE reads with MiXCR, one row per CDR3 protein. Among a few hundred thousand distinct CDR3 sequences, about a sixth were seen once, and the ten largest hold 22%. Source material: PBMCs or a T cell subset sorted from them (not recorded which). Source of these receptors: a man between 18 and 35 years old who had mild COVID-19 (a few samples of this study predate the infection). Cell type and time point are not known.

V gene TRBV7-9 combines with J gene TRBJ1-4, with unresolved D. With 0 bases removed from V and 10 bases from J, the gap between germline ends came to 9 bases. Germline values: CDR1 SEHNR, CDR2 FQNEAQ (reference sequence). The CDR3 runs to 13 residues. The CDR3 sequence is CASSLAQRGKLFF. In DNA, the CDR3 is TGTGCCAGCAGCTTAGCACAGCGCGGAAAACTGTTTTTT.

The chain links TRBV12-3 or TRBV12-4 to TRBJ1-1; no clear D. V was trimmed by 2 bases and J by 1 base, leaving 8 bases between them. The CDR3 runs 14 residues. In DNA, the CDR3 is TGTGCCAGCAGTTTACCCGGAGGGAACACTGAAGCTTTCTTT. Its protein product is CASSLPGGNTEAFF.

This chain links TRBV7-9 with TRBJ2-1; D perhaps matches TRBD1 (6 bases). V lost 3 bases, J lost 8 bases, and 14 bases lay in between. Germline assignment: CDR1 SEHNR and CDR2 FQNEAQ (reference sequence). The CDR3 totals 14 residues. The CDR3 coding sequence is TGTGCCAGCAGCTTTTACGACAGGATCGATGAGCAGTTCTTC. Its translation: CASSFYDRIDEQFF.

The V and J genes are TRBV7-2 and TRBJ2-3; D perhaps matches TRBD2 (6 bases). The CDR3 sequence is 15 residues long. V lost 5 bases and J 4 bases, leaving 16 bases between the germline ends. The germline V gene has CDR1 SGHTA and CDR2 FQGNSA. The chain's CDR3 is CASSPIGGSADTQYF. In nucleotides, the CDR3 is TGTGCCAGCAGCCCTATTGGGGGGAGCGCAGATACGCAGTATTTT.

This clonotype came up a few times. The chain recombines TRBV19 with TRBJ1-1, with a weak D call TRBD1 (5 bases). The length of the CDR3 is 14 residues. Per the germline V gene, CDR1 is LNHDA and CDR2 is SQIVND (reference sequence). V was pared by 6 bases and J by 0 bases, with 11 bases between. CDR3 DNA sequence: TGTGCCAGTAGCGTCGGGGGAATGAACACTGAAGCTTTCTTT. Its protein product is CASSVGGMNTEAFF.

This clonotype was counted only a few times. The genes are TRBV28 and TRBJ1-5; D uncertain. V gave up 3 bases and J gave up 6 bases, with 9 bases separating them. The germline V gene has CDR1 MDHEN and CDR2 SYDVKM. The CDR3 has 13 residues. CDR3 DNA: TGTGCCAGCAGTTTCGGTGGGAGTCAGCCCCAGCATTTT. Residues: CASSFGGSQPQHF.

This clonotype was detected only a few times. This chain joins TRBV6-2 or TRBV6-3 and TRBJ1-2; D ambiguous. V lost 4 bases, J lost 3 bases, and 15 bases lay in between. The CDR3 covers 15 residues. CDR1 is MNHEY, CDR2 SVGEGT, per germline. CDR3 sequence: CASSSRQVSYYGYTF. The CDR3 DNA follows: TGTGCCAGCAGTTCCAGACAAGTCAGTTACTATGGCTACACCTTC.

The rearrangement joins TRBV28 to TRBJ1-4; no clear D gene. Trimming shortened V by 5 bases and J by 4 bases, and 20 bases separated the two germline ends. The CDR3 is made up of 17 amino acids. The germline V gene has CDR1 MDHEN and CDR2 SYDVKM. The CDR3 loop is CASSHLATRAVNEKLFF. The CDR3 DNA reads TGTGCCAGCAGTCACCTGGCCACGAGGGCGGTTAATGAAAAACTGTTTTTT.

This sequence joins TRBV30 and TRBJ1-5, with D unresolved. This CDR3 has 13 amino acids. CDR1 is GTSNPN, CDR2 SVGIG, per germline (reference sequence). V was pared by 0 bases and J by 7 bases, with 10 bases between. CDR3 bases: TGTGCCTGGAGTGTTGAGTGGGCGCAGCCCCAGCATTTT. The encoded protein is CAWSVEWAQPQHF.

This clonotype was detected only a few times. This rearrangement joins TRBV9 to TRBJ1-4, with D maybe TRBD1 (5 bases). V was shortened by 4 bases and J by 2 bases, with 12 bases between the two germline ends. This CDR3 is 15 amino acids long. The germline CDR1 and CDR2 sequences are SGDLS and YYNGEE. The CDR3 DNA is TGTGCCAGCAGCCAGGGTGGAGCCACTAATGAAAAACTGTTTTTT. Encoded protein: CASSQGGATNEKLFF.

This clonotype was seen a few times. The rearrangement links TRBV6-5 to TRBJ1-6, with 7 positions matching TRBD1. Germline CDR1 is MNHEY and CDR2 is SVGAGI. The CDR3 contains 16 residues. Trimming took 0 bases from V and 9 from J; bases not matched to a gene: 8. CDR3 sequence: CASSYSIRGRTSPLHF. The CDR3 nucleotides read TGTGCCAGCAGTTACTCGATAAGGGGGCGAACTTCACCCCTCCACTTT.

The V and J genes are TRBV5-1 and TRBJ1-4, with a possible D match to TRBD1 (5 bases). The V end lost 3 bases, the J end lost 0 bases, and 12 bases lay between the germline ends. The CDR3 sequence is 16 residues long. Germline assignment: CDR1 SGHRS and CDR2 YFSETQ. DNA of the CDR3: TGCGCCAGCAGCTCCGGGGACTACGCAACTAATGAAAAACTGTTTTTT. As protein: CASSSGDYATNEKLFF.

This clonotype has just a few counts. The gene calls are TRBV3-1 and TRBJ2-5; a weak D match, TRBD1 (5 bases). This CDR3 has 15 amino acids. V was clipped by 4 bases and J by 4 bases, with 16 bases between them. The germline CDR1 and CDR2 sequences are LGHDT and YNNKEL (reference sequence). The chain's CDR3 is CASSLSLGAGETQYF. The CDR3 bases are TGTGCCAGCAGCCTGAGTCTAGGGGCCGGAGAGACCCAGTACTTC.

This clonotype was picked up a small number of times. The gene calls are TRBV7-2 and TRBJ1-2, with 7 bases fitting TRBD1. Germline CDR1 SGHTA, CDR2 FQGNSA. After removal of 8 bases from V and 4 bases from J, the junction contained 10 bases not matched to a gene. The CDR3 runs 14 residues. CDR3: CASSRGGEGYGYTF. The CDR3 bases are TGTGCCAGCTCCCGAGGGGGCGAGGGCTATGGCTACACCTTC.

This clonotype showed up just once. The J gene is TRBJ1-6, the V gene TRBV2; 7 positions agree with TRBD1. The CDR3 runs to 15 residues. The germline V gene encodes CDR1 SNHLY and CDR2 FYNNEI. V lost 5 bases and J lost 7; bases outside the gene matches: 8. DNA for the CDR3: TGTGCCAGCAGTTGGTCGACAGGGCAAAATTCACCCCTCCACTTT. It codes for CASSWSTGQNSPLHF.

The V gene is TRBV15, the J gene TRBJ2-1, with no clear D. Trimming took 1 base from V and 3 from J, leaving 4 bases between them. The germline V gene has CDR1 LNHNV and CDR2 YYDKDF (reference sequence). This CDR3 comprises 13 residues. The CDR3 bases are TGTGCCACCAGCAGAGTTAGCTACAATGAGCAGTTCTTC. The encoded protein is CATSRVSYNEQFF.

V gene TRBV12-3 or TRBV12-4 combines with J gene TRBJ2-7; no definite D call. CDR3 length: 12 amino acids. V lost 3 bases and J lost 6, with 9 bases in between. The CDR3 protein is CASSFNSGEQYF. For the CDR3, the DNA is TGTGCCAGCAGTTTTAATTCAGGCGAGCAGTACTTC.

The J gene is TRBJ2-7, the V gene TRBV7-8; D is perhaps TRBD1 (5 bases). This CDR3 spans 13 amino acids. Trimming stripped 2 bases from V and 13 bases from J, with 18 bases between. CDR1 and CDR2 from the germline V gene are SGHVS and FQNEAQ. The CDR3 DNA reads TGTGCCAGCAGCTTAATACCCGACAGCTATCTCTACTTC. Translated, it gives CASSLIPDSYLYF.

This chain uses TRBV10-3 with TRBJ1-1, with 9 bases that match TRBD1. Trimming removed 9 bases from V and 1 base from J; junction bases left unmatched: 3. The germline V gene encodes CDR1 ENHRY and CDR2 SYGVKD. This CDR3 is 13 amino acids long. The CDR3, as DNA: TGTGCCATTTCGACAGGGGGGAACACTGAAGCTTTCTTT. It translates to CAISTGGNTEAFF.

In its sample, this clonotype was seen a few times. This chain uses TRBV20-1 with TRBJ2-7; 10 bases map to TRBD2. CDR3 length: 15 residues. CDR1 is DFQATT, CDR2 SNEGSKA, per germline (reference sequence). V gave up 2 bases and J gave up 0 bases; unmatched junction bases: 4. The CDR3 region is CSARKAGGDSYEQYV. In DNA, the CDR3 is TGCAGTGCTAGAAAAGCGGGGGGGGACTCCTACGAGCAGTACGTC.

There are a few counts of this clonotype. The chain links TRBV20-1 to TRBJ1-5; tentatively, D is TRBD1 (6 bases). The ends were cut back, 4 bases at V and 2 bases at J, with 12 bases in the middle. From germline, CDR1 is DFQATT and CDR2 SNEGSKA (reference sequence). This CDR3 spans 14 amino acids. In nucleotides, the CDR3 is TGCAGTGCTATGGACGGGGGCGGCAATCAGCCCCAGCATTTT. Translation: CSAMDGGGNQPQHF.

The table lists this clonotype with many counts. This chain joins TRBV5-1 and TRBJ2-7; D is possibly TRBD1 (6 bases). V was trimmed by 4 bases and J by 1 base, leaving 15 bases between them. The germline CDR1 and CDR2 sequences are SGHRS and YFSETQ. The CDR3 is 15 amino acids. The CDR3 nucleotides are TGCGCCAGCAGCCGAGCGGAGGACAGTTCCTACGAGCAGTACTTC. Translation: CASSRAEDSSYEQYF.

The chain combines TRBV6-5 with TRBJ1-1; D is perhaps TRBD1 (6 bases). V dropped 5 bases and J dropped 7 bases, with 11 bases sitting between them. This CDR3 contains 12 residues. The germline gives CDR1 MNHEY, CDR2 SVGAGI. Here the CDR3 reads CASSPTGREAFF. The CDR3, as DNA: TGTGCCAGCAGTCCGACAGGTCGTGAAGCTTTCTTT.

This clonotype occurred many times. This chain connects TRBV7-3 to TRBJ2-5; D remains unclear. The CDR3 has 14 residues. Trimming left V 5 bases short and J 4 bases short, with 14 bases between. In germline, CDR1 is SGHTA, CDR2 FQGTGA. The CDR3 reads CASSPSSFGETQYF. The DNA for the CDR3 is TGTGCCAGCAGCCCCTCTAGTTTCGGAGAGACCCAGTACTTC.

In its sample, this clonotype was seen a few times. V gene TRBV5-1 combines with J gene TRBJ1-1; perhaps TRBD1 as D (5 bases). Per germline, CDR1 SGHRS and CDR2 YFSETQ. This CDR3 is built from 15 residues. V lost 4 bases, J lost 1 base, and 14 bases lay in between. The CDR3 region is CASSPGRMTNTEAFF. CDR3 nucleotides: TGCGCCAGCAGCCCGGGACGGATGACGAACACTGAAGCTTTCTTT.

The chain joins TRBV7-3 to TRBJ2-3, with 8 bases identical to TRBD2. The CDR3 totals 15 residues. The V and J ends lost 5 bases and 1 base, in that order; junction bases with no gene match: 5. Looked up from germline, CDR1 is SGHTA and CDR2 is FQGTGA. CDR3 sequence (DNA): TGTGCCAGCAGCCCTCCGGGGGGGGGCACAGATACGCAGTATTTT. Translation: CASSPPGGGTDTQYF.

This chain joins TRBV11-2 and TRBJ1-4, with D possibly matching TRBD1 (5 bases). V was cut by 5 bases and J by 7 bases, with 20 bases left in between. This CDR3 has 16 amino acids. Germline V gives CDR1 SGHAT, CDR2 FQNNGV. The CDR3 coding sequence is TGTGCCAGCAGCACACCCAGGGCCCGCTTTGGTGAAAAACTGTTTTTT. This translates into CASSTPRARFGEKLFF.

The V call is TRBV5-6, the J call TRBJ1-1; D unresolved. V lost 1 base and J 11 bases, leaving 15 bases between the germline ends. The CDR3 runs 13 residues. Germline CDR1 SGHDT, CDR2 YYEEEE. The CDR3, as DNA: TGTGCCAGCAGCTTGTTAGTGGTCGGCGGGGCTTTCTTT. Protein product: CASSLLVVGGAFF.

This clonotype has just a few counts. The genes are TRBV5-6 and TRBJ2-3; maybe TRBD2 (6 bases). The CDR3 consists of 14 residues. CDR1 and CDR2 from the germline V gene are SGHDT and YYEEEE. Trimming shortened V by 4 bases and J by 1 base, and 10 bases separated the two germline ends. The CDR3 loop reads CASSPGLRTDTQYF. The CDR3 DNA sequence: TGTGCCAGCAGCCCAGGACTACGCACAGATACGCAGTATTTT. The full variable domain, its missing parts supplied by reference TRBV5-6 and TRBJ2-3, is DAGVTQSPTHLIKTRGQQVTLRCSPKSGHDTVSWYQQALGQGPQFIFQYYEEEERQRGNFPDRFSGHQFPNYSSELNVNALLLGDSALYLCASSPGLRTDTQYFGPGTRLTVL.

The V and J genes are TRBV5-1 and TRBJ2-5; no clear D. Trimming took off 5 bases at V and 1 base at J, with 9 bases between the two ends. The CDR3 totals 13 residues. The germline V gene encodes CDR1 SGHRS and CDR2 YFSETQ. CDR3: CASSSGAQETQYF. DNA for the CDR3: TGCGCCAGCAGTTCCGGAGCCCAAGAGACCCAGTACTTC.

There are a few counts of this clonotype. This chain links TRBV20-1 with TRBJ2-1; 9 nucleotides agree with TRBD2. V was clipped by 1 base and J by 9 bases; unmatched bases: 7. Germline CDR1 reads DFQATT; CDR2 reads SNEGSKA (reference sequence). The CDR3 spans 14 residues. CDR3 in DNA: TGCAGTGCTAGAGGACTAGCGGCTTTCGGTGAGCAGTTCTTC. The encoded protein is CSARGLAAFGEQFF.

The J gene is TRBJ1-6, the V gene TRBV6-2 or TRBV6-3, with 8 bases that match TRBD1. The V gene end was trimmed by 6 bases and the J gene end by 10 bases; junction bases not matched to a gene: 8. The CDR3 runs 14 residues. CDR1 is MNHEY, CDR2 SVGEGT, per germline. CDR3 loop: CASSSDRGGSPLHF. CDR3 nucleotides: TGTGCCAGCAGCTCCGACAGGGGAGGATCACCCCTCCACTTT.